This TCR beta chain stems from a study of shared clonotypes between healthy human individuals. About the study: Each donor contributed plates that comprised three CD4 naive, three CD4 memory, two CD8 naive and one CD8 memory. Notes on the study in general: Large sequencing depth failed to make sorted-subset sequencing complete, rarefaction showed. With several donors compared, 5% to 5.5% of naive CD4 clonotypes were shared.

V was pared by 2 bases and J by 5 bases, with 6 bases of the junction left unmatched. CDR1 is SEHNR and CDR2 is FQNEAQ in the germline V gene (reference sequence). The CDR3 loop spans 15 amino acids. On this clone itself: The target antigen is unknown.

Only CD45RO-negative cells positively selected for CCR7 counted as naive CD8 cells, so terminally differentiated effector memory CD45RA+ cells were excluded. Deep-level settings were used for running the assay. The assay was immunoSEQ multiplex PCR, and TCRdb's table has in-frame clones only and misses some. Of fewer than 850,000 clones in the sample, around 96% are singletons; the top ten hold less than 0.25%. This clonotype originated in a man under 40 in good health. The specimen was naive CD8+ T cells sorted from blood. The chain carries TRBV7-9 and TRBJ2-7; 10 nucleotides align to TRBD2. This CDR3 is CASSLPSGSIDEQYF. DNA for the CDR3: TGTGCCAGCAGCTTACCTAGCGGGAGCATAGACGAGCAGTACTTC.